These T cell receptor beta chains were read from a single sample in a study of T cells after yellow fever vaccination. MiXCR, run by TCRdb on the 5' RACE reads, gives a single entry per CDR3 protein. The sample has 200,000 or so distinct CDR3 sequences; approximately 6.7% are singletons. Sequences were derived from CD4+ T cells sorted from PBMCs, sampled on the day of the yellow fever booster vaccination. These receptors all come from a man between 25 and 39 years old who received the YFV17D yellow fever vaccine. The CDR3 runs from the conserved cysteine through the conserved F or W.

V gene: TRBV7-3
J gene: TRBJ2-3
CDR3 length: 13
CDR3 protein: CASSLVNTDTQYF

V gene: TRBV20-1
J gene: TRBJ2-5
CDR3 length: 15
CDR3 protein: CSARDPKTGLETQYF

V gene: TRBV28
J gene: TRBJ2-3
CDR3 length: 16
CDR3 protein: CASSLRLTGISDTQYF

V gene: TRBV5-1
J gene: TRBJ2-1
CDR3 length: 16
CDR3 protein: CASSLVVGGTHNEQFF

V gene: TRBV12-3/TRBV12-4
J gene: TRBJ2-1
CDR3 length: 14
CDR3 protein: CASSLGTSVNEQFF

V gene: TRBV14
J gene: TRBJ2-1
CDR3 length: 14
CDR3 protein: CASSPGALYNEQFF

V gene: TRBV18
J gene: TRBJ2-5
CDR3 length: 14
CDR3 protein: CASSLDVGGETQYF

V gene: TRBV29-1
J gene: TRBJ2-7
CDR3 length: 11
CDR3 protein: CSGGLGFEQYF

V gene: TRBV20-1
J gene: TRBJ2-2
CDR3 length: 15
CDR3 protein: CSATGDPPNTGELFF

V gene: TRBV11-2
J gene: TRBJ2-1
CDR3 length: 16
CDR3 protein: CASSLRVGLGYDEQFF

V gene: TRBV5-1
J gene: TRBJ1-2
CDR3 length: 13
CDR3 protein: CASSQDTHYGYTF

V gene: TRBV5-1
J gene: TRBJ2-7
CDR3 length: 14
CDR3 protein: CASSLAGRYYEQYF

V gene: TRBV20-1
J gene: TRBJ2-2
CDR3 length: 14
CDR3 protein: CSASRQSNTGELFF

V gene: TRBV7-9
J gene: TRBJ1-4
CDR3 length: 13
CDR3 protein: CASTLAGSFALFF

V gene: TRBV7-2
J gene: TRBJ2-7
CDR3 length: 17
CDR3 protein: CASSSRVGSGRAYEQYF

V gene: TRBV20-1
J gene: TRBJ2-1
CDR3 length: 13
CDR3 protein: CGVRKGLYNEQFF

V gene: TRBV10-1
J gene: TRBJ2-3
CDR3 length: 16
CDR3 protein: CASSEGLAGGTDTQYF

V gene: TRBV18
J gene: TRBJ1-1
CDR3 length: 15
CDR3 protein: CASSPPSGRNTEAFF

V gene: TRBV29-1
J gene: TRBJ2-7
CDR3 length: 16
CDR3 protein: CSVEAPTLENSYEQYF

V gene: TRBV6-5
J gene: TRBJ2-1
CDR3 length: 17
CDR3 protein: CASSLPTSGRGYNEQFF

V gene: TRBV20-1
J gene: TRBJ1-4
CDR3 length: 13
CDR3 protein: CSALDRGHEKLFF

V gene: TRBV27
J gene: TRBJ2-2
CDR3 length: 16
CDR3 protein: CASSFRGRGNTGELFF

V gene: TRBV20-1
J gene: TRBJ2-1
CDR3 length: 12
CDR3 protein: CSAADGPNEQFF

V gene: TRBV5-6
J gene: TRBJ2-6
CDR3 length: 17
CDR3 protein: CASSPLAGPSGANVLTF

V gene: TRBV7-7
J gene: TRBJ2-2
CDR3 length: 13
CDR3 protein: CASSQTHTGELFF

V gene: TRBV12-3/TRBV12-4
J gene: TRBJ2-1
CDR3 length: 13
CDR3 protein: CASRLAGGGKQFF

V gene: TRBV6-5
J gene: TRBJ1-5
CDR3 length: 14
CDR3 protein: CASSLGGRNQPQHF

V gene: TRBV30
J gene: TRBJ1-1
CDR3 length: 13
CDR3 protein: CAWTPGHNTEAFF

V gene: TRBV7-8
J gene: TRBJ1-5
CDR3 length: 18
CDR3 protein: CASSRTGTAALWDQPQHF

V gene: TRBV6-2/TRBV6-3
J gene: TRBJ2-2
CDR3 length: 12
CDR3 protein: CASSSPAGELFF

V gene: TRBV7-7
J gene: TRBJ2-7
CDR3 length: 13
CDR3 protein: CASSLAPNYEQYF

V gene: TRBV25-1
J gene: TRBJ2-1
CDR3 length: 15
CDR3 protein: CASSGGTSGSHEQFF

V gene: TRBV5-1
J gene: TRBJ2-1
CDR3 length: 15
CDR3 protein: CASSLAGQLYNEQFF

V gene: TRBV11-2
J gene: TRBJ2-7
CDR3 length: 12
CDR3 protein: CASSRTSSEQYF

V gene: TRBV27
J gene: TRBJ2-5
CDR3 length: 13
CDR3 protein: CASSPSRGETQYF

V gene: TRBV19
J gene: TRBJ2-5
CDR3 length: 11
CDR3 protein: CASTYQETQYF

V gene: TRBV25-1
J gene: TRBJ2-5
CDR3 length: 14
CDR3 protein: CASSEWTGQETQYF

V gene: TRBV15
J gene: TRBJ2-7
CDR3 length: 15
CDR3 protein: CATSREAGETYEQYF

V gene: TRBV20-1
J gene: TRBJ2-1
CDR3 length: 16
CDR3 protein: CSASPPRGLTYNEQFF

V gene: TRBV10-3
J gene: TRBJ2-1
CDR3 length: 17
CDR3 protein: CAISETSGVAGRDEQFF

V gene: TRBV4-3
J gene: TRBJ2-7
CDR3 length: 15
CDR3 protein: CASSHAGTGTYEQYF